This T cell receptor beta chain comes out of a study of T cells in Graves' hyperthyroidism and ophthalmopathy (dated by TCRdb to 2018 to 2020). Context from the whole study: Peripheral blood was collected at initial diagnosis, before any treatment. A discovery cohort of about 100 patients, fewer than 50 with Graves' ophthalmopathy and 55 to 65 with stable Graves' hyperthyroidism, was used to find distinguishing TCR V-J signatures. Prospective prediction of ophthalmopathy was tested in an independent validation cohort of 18 to 20 hyperthyroidism patients and around 16 patients who later progressed to ophthalmopathy. The 75 to 100 discovery patients were randomly divided into training and test sets at a 7:3 ratio. The study also compared thyroid tissue and blood T-cell repertoires from about six Graves' hyperthyroidism patients. After blood sampling, hyperthyroidism patients were treated with methimazole at a starting dose of 30 mg daily, and ophthalmopathy patients were treated with high-dose intravenous methylprednisolone. According to the paper, TCR Vbeta CDR3 sequencing was carried out on roughly 130 peripheral blood samples, which came from more than 40 ophthalmopathy, around 74 hyperthyroidism and around 17 progressor patients.

Moderately to severely active disease, a Clinical Activity Score of at least 3, a NOSPECS grade of at least 4, and a duration under 3 months were present in ophthalmopathy patients. Any patient with an uncontrolled infection, another autoimmune disease, pregnancy or lactation was excluded. Clinical symptoms, serum thyroxine and TRAb, thyroid ultrasound, and orbital computed tomography formed the basis for the diagnoses. PBMCs were isolated from approximately 10 ml of fresh peripheral blood by Ficoll-Paque density gradient centrifugation. Total RNA was extracted with Trizol reagent, and quality was checked on an Agilent 2100 Bioanalyzer. The TCR beta CDR3 regions were amplified from the RNA transcripts. A first-round RT-PCR of the TCR CDR3 used the HTBI primer set with the Qiagen OneStep RT-PCR kit. Libraries were constructed in a second round of multiplex PCR, after which size selection and purification were carried out. Libraries were sequenced paired-end with 100 bp reads on an Illumina HiSeq2000. The authors' analysis ran thus. SOAPnuke was used to process the raw data, removing reads that contained adapters or uncalled bases, had a mean Phred below 15, or lacked an exact match to the constant primer or identifier. COPE v1.2.5 was used to merge the high-quality paired reads, and each unique nucleotide sequence was defined as a clonotype. MiTCR v1.1 was used to align the clonotypes against IMGT TRBV, TRBD and TRBJ reference segments. Analysis was restricted to V-J combinations with a frequency above 0.0001, which covered 98% to 99.2% of repertoires. A TCS score was defined as the ratio between F50 (clonal expansion) and ExV (chaos), using BLOSUM62-based TCRdist between CDR3 peptides within each V-J. Welch's t-statistics and random forest reduced roughly 540 V-J features to 10 to 15, which were used in a naive Bayes classifier (R e1071). Using fastp trimming at Q25 and MiXCR clonotype assembly, TCRdb reanalyzed the public sequencing data and kept in-frame beta chains. Rows are combined by CDR3 protein, so each entry shows the most common genes and DNA. The V and J calls follow TCRdb's processing rather than the paper's. The sample data list around 620,000 distinct CDR3 sequences, and 14% of these were observed just once. The ten largest clonotypes hold about 6.6% of the sample.

General conclusions and limits of the study: In validation, the model predicted progression to ophthalmopathy a median of 6.5 months before onset, with about 67% sensitivity and around 76% specificity. Most expanded thyroid clonotypes (frequency above 0.001) were also detected in blood, a finding suggesting that blood repertoires may reflect thyroid immune responses. No statistical method was used to set the sample size in advance, and investigators knew the group allocation. Ophthalmopathy was separated from stable hyperthyroidism by a 13 V-J signature model, with approximately 90% sensitivity and approximately 81% specificity obtained in cross-validation and 80%/75% obtained in testing.

After removal of 2 bases from V and 10 bases from J, the junction retains 8 bases not matched to a gene. The CDR1 and CDR2 encoded by the germline V gene are SGHTA and FQGTGA. Including the terminal cysteine and phenylalanine, the CDR3 comprises 14 residues. Kept here is only the CDR3 DNA, which spans 42 bases and is read in frame from base 1. Worth noting for this clonotype: Its antigen has not been determined. Per-nucleotide qualities are absent, and no much larger clonotype sits a single base away.

The receptor was derived from a young woman with Graves' ophthalmopathy. Sequencing was done on a sample of blood. The sequence is built from TRBV7-3 and TRBJ2-1; TRBD2 fits 7 bases in the junction. For the CDR3, the sequence is CASSLLWAGEEQFF. The sequence in DNA is TGTGCCAGCAGCTTATTATGGGCGGGAGAAGAGCAGTTCTTC.